The T cell receptor (beta chain) described here comes from a study of shared T cell receptors in the human thymus. V lost 1 base and J lost 2; bases outside the gene matches: 3. CDR3 size: 16 residues. CDR1 is SGDLS and CDR2 is YYNGEE in the germline V gene. Sequencing used immunoSEQ multiplex PCR; TCRdb keeps in-frame clones, though not all of them. This table has just under 550,000 clones, roughly 74% appearing once. These records were also assigned to another study, of human thymus T cells. That source reports: Thymus was obtained from resections taken during corrective heart surgery. Related reports documented highly overlapping thymic repertoires among unrelated individuals.

Sequenced sample: thymocytes. This sequence joins TRBV9 and TRBJ2-1; 10 nucleotides align to TRBD1. This receptor was obtained from a boy under two years old with a congenital heart defect. As DNA, the CDR3 is TGTGCCAGCAGCGTACCCGGGACAGGGGCCTACAATGAGCAGTTCTTC. This codes for CASSVPGTGAYNEQFF.